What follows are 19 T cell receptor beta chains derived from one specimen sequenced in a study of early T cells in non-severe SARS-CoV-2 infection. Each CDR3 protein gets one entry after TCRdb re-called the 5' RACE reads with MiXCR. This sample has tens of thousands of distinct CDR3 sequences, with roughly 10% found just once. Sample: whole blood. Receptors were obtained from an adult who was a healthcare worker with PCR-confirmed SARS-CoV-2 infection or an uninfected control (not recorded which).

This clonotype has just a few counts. The CDR3 sequence is CATSPGTSYGYTF. DNA for the CDR3: TGTGCCACCTCGCCCGGGACCAGCTATGGCTACACCTTC. V is TRBV24-1 and J is TRBJ1-2; a possible D gene is TRBD1 (5 bases). The CDR3 length is 13 residues. CDR1 is KGHDR, CDR2 SFDVKD, per germline. The V end was cut by 9 bases, the J end by 4 bases, with 14 bases between.

CDR3 in amino acids: CASSPRGGANTEAFF. The CDR3, as DNA: TGTGCCAGCAGTCCCCGGGGAGGTGCGAACACTGAAGCTTTCTTT. The rearrangement links TRBV6-6 to TRBJ1-1; D is undetermined. This CDR3 region has 15 residues. With 5 bases removed from V and 1 base from J, the gap between germline ends came to 14 bases. Germline V gene sequence: CDR1 MNHNY, CDR2 SVGAGI (reference sequence).

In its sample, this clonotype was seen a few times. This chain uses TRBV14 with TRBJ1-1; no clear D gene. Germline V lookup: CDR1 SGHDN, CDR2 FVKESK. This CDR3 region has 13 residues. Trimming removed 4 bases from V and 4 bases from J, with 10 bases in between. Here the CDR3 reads CASSPDGVTEAFF. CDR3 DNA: TGTGCCAGCAGCCCTGACGGCGTCACTGAAGCTTTCTTT.

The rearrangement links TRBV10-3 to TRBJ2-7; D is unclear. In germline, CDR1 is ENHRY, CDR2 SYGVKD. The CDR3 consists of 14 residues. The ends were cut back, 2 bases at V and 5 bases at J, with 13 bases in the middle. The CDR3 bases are TGTGCCATCAGTGAGATCGCTCACAAGGACGAGCAGTACTTC. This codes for CAISEIAHKDEQYF.

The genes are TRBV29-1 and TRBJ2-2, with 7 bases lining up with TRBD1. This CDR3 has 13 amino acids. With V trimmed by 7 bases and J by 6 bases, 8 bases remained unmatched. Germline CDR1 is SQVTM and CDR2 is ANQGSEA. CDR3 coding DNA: TGCAGCGCCGTACAGGGGCGAGCCGGGGAGCTGTTTTTT. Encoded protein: CSAVQGRAGELFF.

The CDR3 nucleotides read TGTGCCAGCAGTTACGGAGACAGAACCTACGAGCAGTACTTC. Translated: CASSYGDRTYEQYF. The rearrangement joins TRBV6-2 or TRBV6-3 to TRBJ2-7; a weak D match, TRBD1 (5 bases). The CDR3 length is 14 residues. Germline CDR1 MNHEY, CDR2 SVGEGT. Trimming pared 2 bases from V and 2 bases from J, leaving 10 bases between.

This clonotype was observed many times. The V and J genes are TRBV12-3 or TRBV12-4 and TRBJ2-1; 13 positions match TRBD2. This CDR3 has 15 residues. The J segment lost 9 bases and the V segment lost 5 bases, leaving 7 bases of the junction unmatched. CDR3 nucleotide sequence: TGTGCCAGCAGTCGGACTAGCGGGAGTAACGGTGAGCAGTTCTTC. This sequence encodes CASSRTSGSNGEQFF.

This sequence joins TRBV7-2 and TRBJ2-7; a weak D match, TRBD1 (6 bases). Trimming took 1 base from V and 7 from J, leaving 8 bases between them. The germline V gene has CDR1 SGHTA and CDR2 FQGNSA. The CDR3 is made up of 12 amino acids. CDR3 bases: TGTGCCAGCAGCTTAGAGGGGGTAGAGCAGTACTTC. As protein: CASSLEGVEQYF.

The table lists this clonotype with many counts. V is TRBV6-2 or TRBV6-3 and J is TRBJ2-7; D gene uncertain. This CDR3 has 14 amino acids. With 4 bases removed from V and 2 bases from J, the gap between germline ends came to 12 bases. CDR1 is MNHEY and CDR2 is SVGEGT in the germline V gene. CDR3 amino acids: CASSFEDGPYEQYF. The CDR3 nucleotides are TGTGCCAGCAGTTTCGAGGACGGACCCTACGAGCAGTACTTC.

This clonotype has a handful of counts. The CDR3 loop is CASGGMLGNTIYF. The CDR3 nucleotides read TGTGCCAGCGGCGGGATGCTCGGAAACACCATATATTTT. The chain has TRBV12-3 or TRBV12-4 and TRBJ1-3; D uncertain. V dropped 8 bases and J dropped 4 bases, with 12 bases sitting between them. The CDR3 has 13 residues.

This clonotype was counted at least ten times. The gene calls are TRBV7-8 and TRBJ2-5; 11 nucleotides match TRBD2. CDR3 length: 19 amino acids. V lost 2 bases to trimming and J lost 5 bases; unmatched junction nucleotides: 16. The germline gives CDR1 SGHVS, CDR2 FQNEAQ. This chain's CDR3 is CASSLSRRGVSGGAETQYF. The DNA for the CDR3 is TGTGCCAGCAGCTTATCTCGTAGAGGCGTTAGCGGGGGGGCGGAGACCCAGTACTTC.

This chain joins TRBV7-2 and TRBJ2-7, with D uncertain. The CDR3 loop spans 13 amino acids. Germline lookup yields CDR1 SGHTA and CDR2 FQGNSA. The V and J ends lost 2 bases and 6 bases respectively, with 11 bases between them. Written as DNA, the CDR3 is TGTGCCAGCAGCTTATTTCCAGCAAGCGAGCAGTACTTC. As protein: CASSLFPASEQYF. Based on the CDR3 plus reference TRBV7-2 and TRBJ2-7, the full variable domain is GAGVSQSPSNKVTEKGKDVELRCDPISGHTALYWYRQSLGQGLEFLIYFQGNSAPDKSGLPSDRFSAERTGGSVSTLTIQRTQQEDSAVYLCASSLFPASEQYFGPGTRLTVT.

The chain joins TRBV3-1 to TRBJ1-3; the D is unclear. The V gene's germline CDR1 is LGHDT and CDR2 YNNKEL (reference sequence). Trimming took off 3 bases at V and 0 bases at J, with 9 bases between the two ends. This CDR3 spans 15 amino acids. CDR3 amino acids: CASSQSTDSGNTIYF. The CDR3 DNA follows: TGTGCCAGCAGCCAGTCCACAGACTCTGGAAACACCATATATTTT.

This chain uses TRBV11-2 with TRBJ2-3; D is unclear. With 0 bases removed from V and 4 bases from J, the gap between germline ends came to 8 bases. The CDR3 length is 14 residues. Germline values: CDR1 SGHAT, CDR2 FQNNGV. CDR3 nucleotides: TGTGCCAGCAGCTTAGAGGTGTGGGCAGATACGCAGTATTTT. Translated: CASSLEVWADTQYF.

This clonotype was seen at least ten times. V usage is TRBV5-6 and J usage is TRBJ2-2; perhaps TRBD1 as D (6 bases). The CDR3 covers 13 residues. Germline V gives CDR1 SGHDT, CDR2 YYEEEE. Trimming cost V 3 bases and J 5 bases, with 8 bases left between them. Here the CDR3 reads CASSWGRTGELFF. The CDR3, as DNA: TGTGCCAGCAGCTGGGGGCGGACCGGGGAGCTGTTTTTT.

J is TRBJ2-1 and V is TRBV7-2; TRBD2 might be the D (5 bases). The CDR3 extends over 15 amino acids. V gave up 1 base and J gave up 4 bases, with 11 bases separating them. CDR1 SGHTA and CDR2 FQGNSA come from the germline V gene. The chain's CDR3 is CASSLGGSAYNEQFF. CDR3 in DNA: TGTGCCAGCAGCTTAGGGGGTAGCGCATACAATGAGCAGTTCTTC.

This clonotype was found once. The DNA of the CDR3 is TGTGCCAGCAGCGGTTCAGATACGCAGTATTTT. This encodes CASSGSDTQYF. This chain uses TRBV7-9 with TRBJ2-3; D gene unclear. The CDR3 has 11 residues. V was clipped by 5 bases and J by 4 bases, with 4 bases between them. Germline values: CDR1 SEHNR, CDR2 FQNEAQ (reference sequence).

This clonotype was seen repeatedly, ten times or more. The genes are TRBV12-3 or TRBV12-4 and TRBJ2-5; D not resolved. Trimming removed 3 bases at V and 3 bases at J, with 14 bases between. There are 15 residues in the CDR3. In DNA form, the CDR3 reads TGTGCCAGCAGTTTGCGGTTAGCACATAAAGAGACCCAGTACTTC. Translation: CASSLRLAHKETQYF.

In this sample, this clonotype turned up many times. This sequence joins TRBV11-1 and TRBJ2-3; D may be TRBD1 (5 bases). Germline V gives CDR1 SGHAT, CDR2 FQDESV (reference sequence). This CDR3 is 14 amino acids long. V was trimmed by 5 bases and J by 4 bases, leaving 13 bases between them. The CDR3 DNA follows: TGTGCCAGCAGCCCAAACTGGGGCTCAGATACGCAGTATTTT. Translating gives CASSPNWGSDTQYF.